This T cell receptor (beta chain) stems from a study of vaccination effects on CD4 cells after COVID-19. CDR3 length equals 12 residues. CDR1 SNHLY and CDR2 FYNNEI come from the germline V gene. Trimming took 10 bases from V and 2 from J, leaving 9 bases between them. Profiled with immunoSEQ multiplex PCR; TCRdb holds only in-frame clones, not every one. The repertoire holds 35,000 to 45,000 clones, with approximately 84% as singletons. Worth noting for this clone: Its specificity is not known.

Antigen-specific CD4+ T cells were first expanded with viral peptide pools by the ViraFEST assay and only then sequenced. CD4+ T cells were isolated after roughly nine days of culture. Two doses of BNT162b2 or mRNA-1273 vaccine were administered to participants. The receptor was derived from a human donor who received a COVID-19 vaccine. Some clones in this sample may be carry-over from other donors' samples. The chain employs TRBV2 and TRBJ1-3; no clear D. The sequencing used CD4+ T cells from PBMCs cultured with HCoV-NL63 spike peptides, collected after COVID-19 vaccination. The CDR3 DNA reads as TGTGCCACCGGGAGTGCTGGAAACACCATATATTTT. Its protein is CATGSAGNTIYF.